This T cell receptor beta chain was sequenced in a study of OX40 agonist ivuxolimab in advanced cancers. This CDR3 comprises 16 residues. V lost 5 bases and J 2 bases, leaving 16 bases between the germline ends. CDR1 is MDHEN, CDR2 SYDVKM, per germline. Here immunoSEQ multiplex PCR was the method, and the copy in TCRdb shows in-frame clones only, minus some. The sample holds 90,000 or so clones, roughly nine tenths seen once. This specimen consisted of CD4+ or CD8+ T cells sorted from blood, obtained in a trial of the OX40 agonist ivuxolimab. The chain combines TRBV28 with TRBJ1-3, with a tentative D call TRBD1 (5 bases). The sequence derives from an adult with an advanced solid tumor such as melanoma, head and neck, liver or kidney cancer. The CDR3 is CASSVYRRMAGNTIYF. The CDR3 DNA reads TGTGCCAGCAGTGTATACAGGAGGATGGCTGGAAACACCATATATTTT.